The next 31 T cell receptor beta chains were all read from a single sample in a study of blood T cell repertoires in COVID-19. Only in-frame clones appear in the TCRdb table, and some are missing; sequencing was by immunoSEQ multiplex PCR. Among fewer than 250,000 clones listed, approximately 90% were seen once. Sequenced input: peripheral blood. These receptors originate from a man in his sixties or seventies with acute or convalescent COVID-19.

This chain joins TRBV19 and TRBJ2-4; D may be TRBD1 (6 bases). Germline V gene sequence: CDR1 LNHDA, CDR2 SQIVND (reference sequence). Between the trimmed V and J ends, which lost 5 bases and 9 bases, there was a span of 17 bases. The CDR3 runs 14 residues. CDR3 DNA: TGTGCCAGTAGTCCACAGGGTCACGGCGGCATTCAGTACTTC. Protein sequence: CASSPQGHGGIQYF.

The genes are TRBV27 and TRBJ1-6; weak D call: TRBD1 (6 bases). The CDR3 consists of 14 residues. The germline V and J ends were trimmed by 2 bases and 7 bases, with 9 bases remaining between them. Germline V gene lookup returns CDR1 MNHEY and CDR2 SMNVEV (reference sequence). This CDR3 reads CASSLTGLNSPLHF. DNA for the CDR3: TGTGCCAGCAGTTTAACAGGGCTAAATTCACCCCTCCACTTT.

The V gene is TRBV18, the J gene TRBJ2-2, with a tentative D call TRBD2 (6 bases). The V end lost 3 bases, the J end lost 2 bases, and 10 bases lay between the germline ends. The germline CDR1 and CDR2 sequences are KGHSH and LQKENI. CDR3 length equals 15 residues. CDR3 amino acids: CASSPGGINTGELFF. In DNA, the CDR3 is TGTGCCAGCTCACCCGGCGGGATTAACACCGGGGAGCTGTTTTTT. Combining the CDR3 with reference TRBV18 and TRBJ2-2 gives the whole variable domain NAGVMQNPRHLVRRRGQEARLRCSPMKGHSHVYWYRQLPEEGLKFMVYLQKENIIDESGMPKERFSAEFPKEGPSILRIQQVVRGDSAAYFCASSPGGINTGELFFGEGSRLTVL.

This sequence joins TRBV6-2 or TRBV6-3 and TRBJ2-3, with unresolved D. Germline assignment: CDR1 MNHEY and CDR2 SVGEGT. The CDR3 has 17 residues. V was trimmed by 2 bases and J by 2 bases, leaving 17 bases between them. CDR3 sequence reads: CASSYEPTYEITDTQYF. The CDR3 nucleotides read TGTGCCAGCAGTTACGAACCTACCTACGAAATCACAGATACGCAGTATTTT.

This clone was recorded only once. V and J are TRBV15 and TRBJ1-4, with a possible D match to TRBD1 (6 bases). The CDR3 has 15 amino acids. Germline CDR1 is LNHNV and CDR2 is YYDKDF (reference sequence). V shed 0 bases and J shed 8 bases, with 13 bases lying between them. As DNA, the CDR3 is TGTGCCACCAGCAGAGATCGGGGGGCGGGCGAAAAACTGTTTTTT. Its protein is CATSRDRGAGEKLFF.

This sequence joins TRBV3-1 (or the pseudogene TRBV3-2) and TRBJ2-2; 12 bases agree with TRBD2. The CDR3 runs 18 residues. V dropped 2 bases and J dropped 6; count of bases not matched to a gene: 10. Germline CDR1 and CDR2: LGHDT and YNNKEL (reference sequence). The CDR3 nucleotides are TGTGCCAGCAGCCAACCGAATAGACTAGCGGGAGTTTCCGGGGAGCTGTTTTTT. Its protein product is CASSQPNRLAGVSGELFF.

The chain carries TRBV5-1 and TRBJ1-5, with TRBD1 identical over 7 bases. V was pared by 3 bases and J by 3 bases, with 6 bases of the junction left unmatched. This CDR3 is built from 15 residues. Germline V gene sequence: CDR1 SGHRS, CDR2 YFSETQ. The CDR3, as DNA: TGCGCCAGCAGCTCGGGACAGAGCGACAATCAGCCCCAGCATTTT. It translates to CASSSGQSDNQPQHF.

In this sample, this clone turned up once. This chain connects TRBV5-1 to TRBJ2-3, with D hard to call. The CDR3 totals 15 residues. V shed 4 bases and J shed 0 bases, with 12 bases lying between them. CDR1 is SGHRS and CDR2 is YFSETQ in the germline V gene. Here the CDR3 reads CASSISSSSTDTQYF. CDR3 sequence (DNA): TGCGCCAGCAGCATTAGTAGTTCTAGCACAGATACGCAGTATTTT.

This chain links TRBV19 with TRBJ2-5, with a possible D match to TRBD2 (5 bases). Germline V gene sequence: CDR1 LNHDA, CDR2 SQIVND (reference sequence). This CDR3 comprises 14 residues. Trimming left V 6 bases short and J 3 bases short, with 14 bases between. The CDR3 here is CASSSLGRKETQYF. DNA of the CDR3: TGTGCCAGTAGCTCTCTTGGGAGAAAAGAGACCCAGTACTTC.

The chain uses TRBV19 and TRBJ1-2, with D possibly matching TRBD1 (6 bases). Trimming took off 6 bases at V and 3 bases at J, with 11 bases between the two ends. The germline gives CDR1 LNHDA, CDR2 SQIVND (reference sequence). The CDR3 consists of 13 residues. The CDR3 protein is CASRTPGDYGYTF. DNA for the CDR3: TGTGCCAGTAGAACCCCAGGGGACTATGGCTACACCTTC.

The V call is TRBV2, the J call TRBJ2-7, with 7 bases that match TRBD1. This CDR3 has 13 residues. V lost 4 bases, J lost 2 bases, and 2 bases stayed unmatched. From germline, CDR1 is SNHLY and CDR2 FYNNEI. The CDR3 region has the DNA TGTGCCAGCAGTGGACAGGGAACCTACGAGCAGTACTTC. It specifies CASSGQGTYEQYF. Using reference TRBV2 and TRBJ2-7 for the parts outside the CDR3, the full variable domain is EPEVTQTPSHQVTQMGQEVILRCVPISNHLYFYWYRQILGQKVEFLVSFYNNEISEKSEIFDDQFSVERPDGSNFTLKIRSTKLEDSAMYFCASSGQGTYEQYFGPGTRLTVT.

The chain is built from TRBV7-8 and TRBJ2-7, with TRBD2 as a possible D gene (6 bases). The CDR3 contains 14 residues. Trimming took off 0 bases at V and 3 bases at J, with 9 bases between the two ends. The germline gives CDR1 SGHVS, CDR2 FQNEAQ. CDR3 sequence: CASSLAWRDYEQYF. CDR3 DNA sequence: TGTGCCAGCAGCTTAGCTTGGCGGGACTACGAGCAGTACTTC.

The V gene is TRBV29-1, the J gene TRBJ1-1; 11 bases are shared with TRBD1. This CDR3 has 13 residues. The ends lost 6 bases at V and 5 bases at J; junction bases unmatched: 5. Germline loops: CDR1 SQVTM, CDR2 ANQGSEA. Written as DNA, the CDR3 is TGCAGCGTCGCCGGGACAGGGGGAACTGAAGCTTTCTTT. Translating it yields CSVAGTGGTEAFF.

The CDR3 sequence is CASSATGGTGTEAFF. In DNA form, the CDR3 reads TGTGCCAGCAGCGCTACAGGGGGCACCGGCACTGAAGCTTTCTTT. This sequence joins TRBV9 and TRBJ1-1; 9 bases agree with TRBD1. The germline gives CDR1 SGDLS, CDR2 YYNGEE. This CDR3 is 15 amino acids long. The V and J ends lost 3 bases and 4 bases, in that order; junction bases with no gene match: 7.

The chain couples TRBV27 to TRBJ2-7, with 7 nucleotides matching TRBD1. Germline CDR1 reads MNHEY; CDR2 reads SMNVEV (reference sequence). CDR3 length: 16 residues. V trimming: 6 bases; J trimming: 2 bases; junction bases outside the gene matches: 13. CDR3 region: CASSPLPGTEAYEQYF. The DNA for the CDR3 is TGTGCCAGCAGCCCCCTACCCGGGACAGAAGCCTACGAGCAGTACTTC.

This clone was counted once. V usage is TRBV18 and J usage is TRBJ2-3, with a weak D call TRBD1 (5 bases). Trimming left V 3 bases short and J 3 bases short, with 13 bases between. Germline V gene lookup returns CDR1 KGHSH and CDR2 LQKENI. The length of the CDR3 is 15 residues. CDR3: CASSPDIGKTDTQYF. Written as DNA, the CDR3 is TGTGCCAGCTCACCGGACATAGGGAAAACAGATACGCAGTATTTT.

This sequence joins TRBV7-3 and TRBJ1-1; weak D call: TRBD1 (6 bases). The ends were cut back, 5 bases at V and 6 bases at J, with 19 bases in the middle. The CDR3 contains 15 residues. Germline loops: CDR1 SGHTA, CDR2 FQGTGA. The CDR3: CASSEGGGARAEAFF. The CDR3 DNA sequence: TGTGCCAGCAGCGAAGGTGGGGGCGCGAGGGCTGAAGCTTTCTTT.

This clone has more than one count but fewer than ten. This chain uses TRBV6-1 with TRBJ1-2, with TRBD1 matching 7 bases. CDR1 and CDR2 from the germline V gene are MNHNS and SASEGT. The CDR3 sequence is 13 residues long. V lost 1 base to trimming and J lost 6 bases; unmatched junction nucleotides: 2. In nucleotides, the CDR3 is TGTGCCAGCAGTGAAGGAACAGGGGATGGCTACACCTTC. Translation gives CASSEGTGDGYTF.

The chain uses TRBV7-2 and TRBJ1-4; no clear D. Germline V gene lookup returns CDR1 SGHTA and CDR2 FQGNSA. The CDR3 runs to 15 residues. V lost 6 bases and J lost 0, with 11 bases in between. The CDR3 sequence is CASSQNSATNEKLFF. The CDR3 region has the DNA TGTGCCAGCAGTCAGAACAGTGCAACTAATGAAAAACTGTTTTTT.

This clone was found a few times. V usage is TRBV20-1 and J usage is TRBJ2-5; no clear D. V lost 0 bases to trimming and J lost 6 bases, with 5 bases between them. Per germline, CDR1 DFQATT and CDR2 SNEGSKA (reference sequence). The CDR3 has 11 amino acids. In nucleotides, the CDR3 is TGCAGTGCTAGAGATCAGAAGACCCAGTACTTC. Translating gives CSARDQKTQYF.

This clone has just a few counts. V is TRBV9 and J is TRBJ1-1, with D perhaps matching TRBD1 (6 bases). This CDR3 spans 17 amino acids. V was shortened by 0 bases and J by 0 bases, with 15 bases between the two germline ends. Germline assignment: CDR1 SGDLS and CDR2 YYNGEE. The CDR3 DNA follows: TGTGCCAGCAGCGTAGTAAGTGGGGGCACGGTGAACACTGAAGCTTTCTTT. Its translation is CASSVVSGGTVNTEAFF.

This chain joins TRBV10-3 and TRBJ1-5; D gene unclear. The CDR3 is made up of 15 amino acids. The V and J ends lost 0 bases and 7 bases respectively, with 13 bases between them. Germline assignment: CDR1 ENHRY and CDR2 SYGVKD. The CDR3 is CAISESGRFGQPQHF. CDR3 DNA: TGTGCCATCAGTGAGTCGGGCAGGTTTGGGCAGCCCCAGCATTTT.

The rearrangement links TRBV7-2 to TRBJ1-2, with a tentative D call TRBD1 (6 bases). Germline CDR1 SGHTA, CDR2 FQGNSA. V lost 0 bases, J lost 6 bases, and 23 bases lay in between. The CDR3 spans 18 residues. The CDR3 spells CASSLASLGGASLNGYTF. Here the CDR3 DNA reads TGTGCCAGCAGCTTAGCCTCCTTGGGGGGGGCCTCCCTAAATGGCTACACCTTC. Filled out from reference TRBV7-2 and TRBJ1-2, the complete variable domain reads GAGVSQSPSNKVTEKGKDVELRCDPISGHTALYWYRQSLGQGLEFLIYFQGNSAPDKSGLPSDRFSAERTGGSVSTLTIQRTQQEDSAVYLCASSLASLGGASLNGYTFGSGTRLTVV.

This chain joins TRBV5-6 and TRBJ1-2; unclear D gene. The CDR3 loop spans 12 amino acids. The V gene lost 3 bases and the J gene lost 5 bases, with 8 bases spanning the gap. Germline CDR1 is SGHDT and CDR2 is YYEEEE. CDR3 bases: TGTGCCAGCAGCTCGGCCGGGTATGGCTACACCTTC. Amino acids: CASSSAGYGYTF.

This clone has just a few counts. The chain recombines TRBV4-2 with TRBJ2-3, with 9 bases aligning to TRBD2. The CDR3 has 17 residues. V lost 1 base and J lost 4; bases outside the gene matches: 9. Germline V lookup: CDR1 LGHNA, CDR2 YNFKEQ. CDR3 nucleotide sequence: TGTGCCAGCAGCCAAGGGGGTGGCGGGAGGGCAGCAGATACGCAGTATTTT. This codes for CASSQGGGGRAADTQYF.

The chain has TRBV7-9 and TRBJ2-7; 8 nucleotides align to TRBD2. Germline V lookup: CDR1 SEHNR, CDR2 FQNEAQ (reference sequence). V shed 3 bases and J 0 bases; nucleotides not matched to a gene: 7. CDR3 size: 16 residues. The CDR3 protein is CASSFTGSGTSYEQYF. The CDR3 nucleotides are TGTGCCAGCAGCTTCACAGGTAGCGGGACCTCCTACGAGCAGTACTTC.

This clone was detected a few times. This chain links TRBV7-3 with TRBJ2-1; D call uncertain. The CDR3 sequence is 16 residues long. With 2 bases removed from V and 4 bases from J, the gap between germline ends came to 15 bases. Germline CDR1 SGHTA, CDR2 FQGTGA. CDR3 DNA sequence: TGTGCCAGCAGCTTATCGATCGGCGTCGGGTACAATGAGCAGTTCTTC. As protein: CASSLSIGVGYNEQFF. Supplemented by reference TRBV7-3 and TRBJ2-1, the full variable domain reads GAGVSQTPSNKVTEKGKYVELRCDPISGHTALYWYRQSLGQGPEFLIYFQGTGAADDSGLPNDRFFAVRPEGSVSTLKIQRTERGDSAVYLCASSLSIGVGYNEQFFGPGTRLTVL.

The chain carries TRBV28 and TRBJ2-7; 12 bases line up with TRBD1. With V trimmed by 10 bases and J by 4 bases, 5 bases remained unmatched. This CDR3 contains 13 residues. Germline loops: CDR1 MDHEN, CDR2 SYDVKM. CDR3 amino acids: CATGTGGRYEQYF. The CDR3 DNA reads TGTGCCACCGGGACAGGGGGCAGGTACGAGCAGTACTTC.

The V and J genes are TRBV15 and TRBJ2-7; D may be TRBD1 (6 bases). This CDR3 spans 14 amino acids. Between the trimmed V and J ends, which lost 2 bases and 2 bases, there was a span of 10 bases. Per germline, CDR1 LNHNV and CDR2 YYDKDF (reference sequence). The CDR3 sequence is CATSRPGQTYEQYF. The CDR3 DNA reads as TGTGCCACCAGCAGACCCGGACAGACCTACGAGCAGTACTTC.

This chain links TRBV27 with TRBJ2-3, with 7 bases fitting TRBD2. V was clipped by 6 bases and J by 2 bases; unmatched bases: 11. This CDR3 is built from 16 residues. Per germline, CDR1 MNHEY and CDR2 SMNVEV (reference sequence). CDR3 loop: CASRPLAGALTDTQYF. CDR3 DNA: TGTGCCAGCAGGCCGCTCGCGGGAGCTCTCACAGATACGCAGTATTTT.

The chain carries TRBV10-3 and TRBJ1-2; TRBD1 matches at 10 bases. With V trimmed by 6 bases and J by 7 bases, 11 bases remained unmatched. CDR3 size: 15 residues. CDR1 and CDR2 from the germline V gene are ENHRY and SYGVKD. DNA for the CDR3: TGTGCCATCAGACGGGCCGGGACAGGGGATCGTGGCTACACCTTC. This encodes CAIRRAGTGDRGYTF.